Following are 31 T cell receptor beta chains from one sample sequenced in a study of blood T cells in healthy people across ages (dated by TCRdb to 2015 to 2017). The receptor library was made with 5' RACE. Sequencing was carried out with an Illumina HiSeq 2500. A second about 7 to 11 cycle PCR used a sample-barcoded 5' primer and a J-beta primer mix. TCRdb cleaned the public reads at Q25 with fastp, built clones with MiXCR and kept in-frame beta chains. Rows with a matching CDR3 protein are joined into one entry that keeps the most common DNA and genes. The sample table contains 1.5 million to 2 million distinct CDR3 sequences; only one count was recorded for around half of them. The ten largest clonotypes hold approximately 2.1% of the sample. Source material: blood. The receptors derive from a woman aged 35 to 49 in good health.

The chain is built from TRBV5-4 and TRBJ2-4; D possibly matches TRBD1 or TRBD2 (5 bases each). The DNA matches TRBJ2-7 better at its end, which makes the J call doubtful. There are 15 residues in the CDR3. The V gene's germline CDR1 is SGHNT and CDR2 YYREEE (reference sequence). In DNA form, the CDR3 reads TGTGCCAGCAGCCGACCCGGGACGGAACCCTACGAGCAGTACTTC. This codes for CASSRPGTEPYEQYF.

This chain uses TRBV19 with TRBJ1-1; D is perhaps TRBD1 (5 bases). V lost 5 bases to trimming and J lost 0 bases, with 16 bases between them. CDR3 length: 16 residues. Per the germline V gene, CDR1 is LNHDA and CDR2 is SQIVND (reference sequence). Written as DNA, the CDR3 is TGTGCCAGTAGTCTGAAACAGGTCTCCGTGAACACTGAAGCTTTCTTT. As protein: CASSLKQVSVNTEAFF.

The chain employs TRBV20-1 and TRBJ2-1, with 7 bases matching TRBD2. The CDR3 contains 19 residues. V gave up 0 bases and J gave up 3 bases; unmatched junction bases: 17. Germline assignment: CDR1 DFQATT and CDR2 SNEGSKA (reference sequence). CDR3 residues: CSARDLVSGGGPRYNEQFF. The CDR3 nucleotides read TGCAGTGCTAGAGATTTGGTCTCAGGCGGGGGACCTCGCTACAATGAGCAGTTCTTC.

A few counts support this clonotype. The rearrangement uses TRBV20-1 and TRBJ2-7; 9 nucleotides match TRBD2. The tail of the sequence fits TRBJ2-5 better, so the J call may be wrong. This CDR3 region has 16 residues. The V gene's germline CDR1 is DFQATT and CDR2 SNEGSKA (reference sequence). CDR3 DNA sequence: TGCAGTGCTAGTGACCTCAGCGGGGGGTTTCAAGAGACCCAGTACTTC. Protein sequence: CSASDLSGGFQETQYF.

CDR3 sequence reads: CASSPRGTVFEQYF. CDR3 sequence (DNA): TGTGCCAGCAGTCCCAGGGGGACAGTGTTCGAGCAGTACTTC. This chain links TRBV28 with TRBJ2-7; the match to TRBD1 covers 7 bases. Germline-derived CDR1 and CDR2 are MDHEN and SYDVKM. Trimming took 5 bases from V and 6 from J; bases not matched to a gene: 10. This CDR3 region has 14 residues.

V usage is TRBV7-8 and J usage is TRBJ2-5; D gene unclear. The CDR3 length is 15 residues. CDR1 is SGHVS, CDR2 FQNEAQ, per germline. Trimming left V 7 bases short and J 0 bases short, with 15 bases between. CDR3 region: CASTSDDTYQETQYF. Written as DNA, the CDR3 is TGTGCCAGCACCTCCGATGACACGTACCAAGAGACCCAGTACTTC.

Only a few counts were recorded for this clonotype. J is TRBJ1-5 and V is TRBV7-2, with D tentatively TRBD1 (6 bases). Trimming removed 5 bases from V and 0 bases from J, with 14 bases in between. The CDR3 has 16 residues. CDR1 is SGHTA and CDR2 is FQGNSA in the germline V gene. The CDR3 region is CASSPGTINSNQPQHF. For the CDR3, the DNA is TGTGCCAGCAGCCCCGGGACAATTAATAGCAATCAGCCCCAGCATTTT.

This chain links TRBV11-2 with TRBJ2-1, with D possibly matching TRBD2 (5 bases). Deletions cut 1 base from V and 10 bases from J, with 11 bases between. The germline CDR1 and CDR2 sequences are SGHAT and FQNNGV. CDR3 length equals 13 residues. CDR3 protein: CASSLGRVYEQFF. In DNA, the CDR3 is TGTGCCAGCAGCTTAGGGCGGGTTTACGAGCAGTTCTTC.

This clonotype has ten or more counts. The chain links TRBV6-1 to TRBJ1-1, with D possibly matching TRBD1 (5 bases). This CDR3 has 13 residues. Per the germline V gene, CDR1 is MNHNS and CDR2 is SASEGT. V was cut by 6 bases and J by 4 bases, with 12 bases left in between. The CDR3 is CASRPTGGTEAFF. CDR3 nucleotides: TGTGCCAGCAGACCAACCGGGGGCACTGAAGCTTTCTTT.

The V call is TRBV6-2 or TRBV6-3, the J call TRBJ2-7; weak D call: TRBD1 (6 bases). The assigned J gene may be wrong: the sequence end matches TRBJ2-5 better. Germline CDR1 is MNHEY and CDR2 is SVGEGT. CDR3 length equals 13 residues. In DNA, the CDR3 is TGTGCTACGCACAGGGTGGGCCGAGAGACCCAGTACTTC. This gives the protein CATHRVGRETQYF.

The chain employs TRBV27 and TRBJ2-5, with 11 bases that match TRBD2. Germline V gene sequence: CDR1 MNHEY, CDR2 SMNVEV (reference sequence). The V gene end was trimmed by 0 bases and the J gene end by 5 bases; junction bases not matched to a gene: 5. This CDR3 comprises 16 residues. CDR3 sequence reads: CASSLSFSGGEETQYF. The CDR3 DNA follows: TGTGCCAGCAGTTTATCGTTTAGCGGGGGGGAGGAGACCCAGTACTTC.

The V gene is TRBV20-1, the J gene TRBJ2-1, with D uncertain. V was clipped by 0 bases and J by 8 bases, with 11 bases between them. CDR3 length: 13 amino acids. The germline CDR1 and CDR2 sequences are DFQATT and SNEGSKA (reference sequence). The CDR3 DNA is TGCAGTGCTAGAGATCTAAGTAGGGATGAGCAGTTCTTC. Protein: CSARDLSRDEQFF.

This chain joins TRBV20-1 and TRBJ2-7, with unresolved D. Trimming stripped 3 bases from V and 2 bases from J, with 5 bases between. Germline assignment: CDR1 DFQATT and CDR2 SNEGSKA (reference sequence). This CDR3 is built from 11 residues. As DNA, the CDR3 is TGCAGTGCTAGGGTCCCCTACGAGCAGTACTTC. Protein sequence: CSARVPYEQYF.

The chain uses TRBV6-6 and TRBJ1-5, with TRBD1 identical over 8 bases. Germline V gene data show CDR1 as MNHNY and CDR2 as SVGAGI (reference sequence). The CDR3 is 17 amino acids. V shed 6 bases and J 9 bases; nucleotides not matched to a gene: 19. The CDR3 coding sequence is TGTGCCAGCAGCCGAAAATCGACAGGGGCTGGAATCAGGCCCCAGCATTTT. It yields the protein CASSRKSTGAGIRPQHF.

This sequence joins TRBV10-2 and TRBJ2-7, with D perhaps TRBD1 (5 bases). CDR3 length equals 16 residues. Germline values: CDR1 WSHSY, CDR2 SAAADI. Deletions cut 6 bases from V and 5 bases from J, with 23 bases between. This CDR3 reads CASSLHRWKGLDEQYF. The CDR3 nucleotides are TGCGCCAGCAGCCTCCACAGGTGGAAAGGGTTGGACGAGCAGTACTTC.

This clonotype was counted between two and nine times. The chain links TRBV27 to TRBJ2-1, with 8 bases that match TRBD1. Germline CDR1 is MNHEY and CDR2 is SMNVEV (reference sequence). Losses at the gene ends were 8 bases for V and 2 bases for J; bases not matched to a gene: 8. The CDR3 covers 15 residues. CDR3 sequence reads: CASGVPRGPYNEQFF. CDR3 nucleotides: TGTGCCAGCGGAGTTCCCAGGGGGCCCTACAATGAGCAGTTCTTC.

Only a few counts were recorded for this clonotype. The V call is TRBV7-2, the J call TRBJ2-5; 8 bases agree with TRBD1. The CDR3 totals 14 residues. Trimming took 4 bases from V and 11 from J; bases not matched to a gene: 12. CDR1 is SGHTA, CDR2 FQGNSA, per germline. The CDR3 DNA follows: TGTGCCAGCAGCTCGGACAGGGCCTACAATGAGCAGTACTTC. Its protein product is CASSSDRAYNEQYF.

The genes are TRBV15 and TRBJ1-4, with 8 bases that match TRBD1. Germline trimming cut 4 bases from V and 7 bases from J; bases unmatched to any gene: 5. This CDR3 has 14 amino acids. From germline, CDR1 is LNHNV and CDR2 YYDKDF (reference sequence). CDR3 in DNA: TGTGCCACCAGCACTCGACAGGGGATTGAAAAACTGTTTTTT. Protein product: CATSTRQGIEKLFF.

This clonotype was seen repeatedly, ten times or more. V and J are TRBV6-2 or TRBV6-3 and TRBJ2-1, with 12 bases that match TRBD2. The CDR3 has 14 amino acids. Germline V lookup: CDR1 MNHEY, CDR2 SVGEGT. V was clipped by 6 bases and J by 5 bases; unmatched bases: 2. The CDR3 sequence: CASSRLAGDNEQFF. DNA for the CDR3: TGTGCCAGCAGCCGACTAGCGGGGGACAATGAGCAGTTCTTC.

The chain has TRBV10-3 and TRBJ2-3; D is perhaps TRBD2 (6 bases). Germline V gene lookup returns CDR1 ENHRY and CDR2 SYGVKD. V lost 6 bases and J lost 2, with 12 bases in between. The CDR3 spans 14 residues. The CDR3 DNA sequence: TGTGCCATCAGATCGTCGGGGGTCACAGATACGCAGTATTTT. Amino acids: CAIRSSGVTDTQYF.

The gene calls are TRBV20-1 and TRBJ1-6, with 10 bases lining up with TRBD1. CDR1 and CDR2 from the germline V gene are DFQATT and SNEGSKA (reference sequence). With V trimmed by 1 base and J by 10 bases, 1 base remained unmatched. This CDR3 is built from 13 residues. The CDR3 bases are TGCAGTGCTAGAGGGGACAGGGGATCACCCCTCCACTTT. Its translation is CSARGDRGSPLHF.

This chain connects TRBV29-1 to TRBJ1-2; 7 nucleotides align to TRBD1. V shed 2 bases and J 0 bases; nucleotides not matched to a gene: 9. CDR3 length: 16 residues. CDR1 SQVTM and CDR2 ANQGSEA come from the germline V gene. The CDR3 sequence is CSVESLGTEANYGYTF. The CDR3 DNA is TGCAGCGTTGAATCTTTGGGGACAGAAGCTAACTATGGCTACACCTTC. Using reference TRBV29-1 and TRBJ1-2 for the parts outside the CDR3, the full variable domain is SAVISQKPSRDICQRGTSLTIQCQVDSQVTMMFWYRQQPGQSLTLIATANQGSEATYESGFVIDKFPISRPNLTFSTLTVSNMSPEDSSIYLCSVESLGTEANYGYTFGSGTRLTVV.

This rearrangement joins TRBV5-5 to TRBJ2-5; 8 bases line up with TRBD2. Germline V lookup: CDR1 SGHKS, CDR2 YYEKEE (reference sequence). The CDR3 contains 15 residues. V trimming: 0 bases; J trimming: 4 bases; junction bases outside the gene matches: 5. CDR3 nucleotides: TGTGCCAGCAGCTTGGATCGGGGGGGGGGAGAGACCCAGTACTTC. This translates into CASSLDRGGGETQYF. The whole variable domain, remainder taken from reference TRBV5-5 and TRBJ2-5, is DAGVTQSPTHLIKTRGQQVTLRCSPISGHKSVSWYQQVLGQGPQFIFQYYEKEERGRGNFPDRFSARQFPNYSSELNVNALLLGDSALYLCASSLDRGGGETQYFGPGTRLLVL.

The gene calls are TRBV12-3 or TRBV12-4 and TRBJ2-7, with TRBD2 matching 7 bases. J gave up 7 bases and V 3 bases, and 6 bases lay outside the gene matches. This CDR3 contains 13 residues. CDR3 loop: CASSFRRGWEQYF. Written as DNA, the CDR3 is TGTGCCAGCAGTTTCCGGCGGGGGTGGGAGCAGTACTTC.

In its sample, this clonotype was seen a few times. This chain uses TRBV5-1 with TRBJ1-5; D perhaps matches TRBD1 (5 bases). Trimming removed 0 bases at V and 6 bases at J, with 10 bases between. Germline CDR1 is SGHRS and CDR2 is YFSETQ. This CDR3 is built from 14 residues. Here the CDR3 DNA reads TGCGCCAGCAGCTTGGCGGGGGGAAGTCAGCCCCAGCATTTT. It yields the protein CASSLAGGSQPQHF.

V is TRBV27 and J is TRBJ1-6; no clear D. Germline V gene lookup returns CDR1 MNHEY and CDR2 SMNVEV (reference sequence). The length of the CDR3 is 13 residues. The V end was cut by 2 bases, the J end by 8 bases, with 7 bases between. The CDR3 loop reads CASSLRVDSPLHF. CDR3 DNA: TGTGCCAGCAGTTTAAGGGTAGATTCACCCCTCCACTTT.

The chain couples TRBV28 to TRBJ2-1, with 9 positions matching TRBD2. Trimming removed 5 bases from V and 3 bases from J; junction bases left unmatched: 8. The germline V gene has CDR1 MDHEN and CDR2 SYDVKM. The CDR3 has 16 residues. This chain's CDR3 is CASSTRVAGDYNEQFF. Written as DNA, the CDR3 is TGTGCCAGCAGTACCCGCGTAGCGGGAGACTACAATGAGCAGTTCTTC. Full variable domain (outside the CDR3, taken from reference TRBV28 and TRBJ2-1): DVKVTQSSRYLVKRTGEKVFLECVQDMDHENMFWYRQDPGLGLRLIYFSYDVKMKEKGDIPEGYSVSREKKERFSLILESASTNQTSMYLCASSTRVAGDYNEQFFGPGTRLTVL.

The chain has TRBV7-2 and TRBJ1-2, with unresolved D. Germline V gene sequence: CDR1 SGHTA, CDR2 FQGNSA. Between the trimmed V and J ends, which lost 1 base and 4 bases, there was a span of 10 bases. The CDR3 runs 14 residues. The CDR3 bases are TGTGCCAGCAGCTTAGAGCCGGACCTCTATGGCTACACCTTC. It specifies CASSLEPDLYGYTF.

The chain couples TRBV5-1 to TRBJ1-1; 7 bases are a match to TRBD1. The CDR3 spans 14 residues. Germline CDR1 SGHRS, CDR2 YFSETQ. Trimming cost V 2 bases and J 3 bases; bases outside gene matches: 4. As DNA, the CDR3 is TGCGCCAGCAGCTTCGACAGGGTGGACACTGAAGCTTTCTTT. As protein: CASSFDRVDTEAFF.

The rearrangement links TRBV4-1 to TRBJ2-1; D may match TRBD1 or TRBD2 (6 bases each). The CDR3 has 17 amino acids. V dropped 6 bases and J dropped 0 bases, with 18 bases sitting between them. Per the germline V gene, CDR1 is MGHRA and CDR2 is YSYEKL. Written as DNA, the CDR3 is TGCGCCAGCAGTCGTACGGAGGGGGGAAGCTCCTACAATGAGCAGTTCTTC. Its translation: CASSRTEGGSSYNEQFF.

This clonotype has only one observation. The chain couples TRBV27 to TRBJ1-2; 7 bases line up with TRBD1. The CDR3 extends over 15 amino acids. Germline V lookup: CDR1 MNHEY, CDR2 SMNVEV (reference sequence). Unmatched junction bases numbered 9, after V lost 3 bases and J lost 5 bases. The CDR3 reads CASSFVGTDIYGYTF. The CDR3 bases are TGTGCCAGCAGTTTTGTGGGGACAGATATTTATGGCTACACCTTC.